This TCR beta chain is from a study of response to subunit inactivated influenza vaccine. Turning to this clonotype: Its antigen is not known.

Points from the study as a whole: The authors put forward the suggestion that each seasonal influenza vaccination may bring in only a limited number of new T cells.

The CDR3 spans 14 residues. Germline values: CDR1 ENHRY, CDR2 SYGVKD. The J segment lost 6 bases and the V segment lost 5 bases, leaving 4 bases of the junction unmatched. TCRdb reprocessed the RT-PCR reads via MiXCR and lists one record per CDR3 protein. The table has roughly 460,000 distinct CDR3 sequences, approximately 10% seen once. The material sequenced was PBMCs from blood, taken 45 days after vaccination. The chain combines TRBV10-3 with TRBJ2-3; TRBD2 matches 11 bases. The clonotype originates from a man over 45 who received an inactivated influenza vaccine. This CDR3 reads CAISTSGSYDTQYF. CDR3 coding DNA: TGTGCCATCAGTACTAGCGGGAGTTACGATACGCAGTATTTT.